This TCR beta chain came from a study of OX40 agonist ivuxolimab in advanced cancers. The method was immunoSEQ multiplex PCR; TCRdb's version includes in-frame clones alone and lacks a portion of them. Of about 66,000 clones listed, roughly four fifths are singletons. The CDR3 is made up of 17 amino acids. After removal of 0 bases from V and 1 base from J, the junction contained 6 bases not matched to a gene. Germline lookup yields CDR1 LGHNA and CDR2 YNFKEQ. This chain uses TRBV4-2 with TRBJ2-7; 10 bases map to TRBD2. The TCR comes from an adult with an advanced solid tumor such as melanoma, head and neck, liver or kidney cancer. The sample consisted of CD4+ or CD8+ T cells sorted from blood, taken in a trial of the OX40 agonist ivuxolimab. CDR3 loop: CASSQELAGEWSYEQYF. CDR3 bases: TGTGCCAGCAGCCAAGAGCTAGCGGGAGAATGGTCCTACGAGCAGTACTTC.